This record looks at one T cell receptor (beta chain) sequence and its context. This specimen belongs to a study of CD8 T cells in Susac syndrome. A quantity of roughly 0.5 to 1 ug RNA underwent reverse transcription using random hexamers. MiXCR, run by TCRdb on the immunoSEQ multiplex PCR reads, gives a single entry per CDR3 protein. Of almost 450,000 distinct CDR3 sequences in the sample, around 83% are singletons; the top ten hold 0.12%. The TEMRA cells underwent FACS enrichment, while the CD8+ and CD4+ T cells underwent negative isolation. Input material: CD8+ T cells from PBMCs. The receptor's source is a human donor with multiple sclerosis.

Written as DNA, the CDR3 is TGTGCCAGCAGTCTCGGGACAGGGGCTCAAGAGACCCAGTACTTC. Protein product: CASSLGTGAQETQYF. This sequence joins TRBV25-1 and TRBJ2-5; 10 positions match TRBD1. The CDR3 runs to 15 residues. The V gene end was trimmed by 5 bases and the J gene end by 2 bases; junction bases not matched to a gene: 5. CDR1 MGHDK and CDR2 SYGVNS come from the germline V gene.